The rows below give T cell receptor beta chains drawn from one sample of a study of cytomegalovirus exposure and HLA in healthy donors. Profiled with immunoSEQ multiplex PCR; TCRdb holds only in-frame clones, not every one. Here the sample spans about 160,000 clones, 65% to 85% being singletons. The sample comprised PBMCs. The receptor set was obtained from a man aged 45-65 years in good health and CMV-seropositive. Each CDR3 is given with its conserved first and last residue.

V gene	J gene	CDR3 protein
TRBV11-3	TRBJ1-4	CASRDLRNEKLFF
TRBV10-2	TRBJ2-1	CASSESEGKRGAYNEQFF
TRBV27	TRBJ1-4	CASSQQGGNEKLFF
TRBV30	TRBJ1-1	CAWDRVGLRTEAFF
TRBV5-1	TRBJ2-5	CASSPGGGPQETQYF
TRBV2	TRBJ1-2	CASSLDRASYGYTF
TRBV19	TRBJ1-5	CASTMRGQGNQPQHF
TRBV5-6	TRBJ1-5	CASSPSTGGNQPQHF
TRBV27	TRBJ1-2	CASSPGTGNGYTF
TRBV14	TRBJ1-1	CASSRLPGLENTEAFF
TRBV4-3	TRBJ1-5	CASSRGVYSNQPQHF
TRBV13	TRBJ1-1	CASSIPTGASTEAFF
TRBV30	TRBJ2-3	CAAGQQYTDTQYF
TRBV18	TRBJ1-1	CASSPPGQGRAEAFF
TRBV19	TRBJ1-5	CASSVTGVNNQPQHF
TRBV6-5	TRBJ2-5	CASRRGETQYF
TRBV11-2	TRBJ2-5	CASSLDLGTGRTQYF
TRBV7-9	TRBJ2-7	CASSTVSYEQYF
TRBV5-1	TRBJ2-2	CASSIQGARNTGELFF
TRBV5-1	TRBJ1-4	CASSLWGTGGNEKLFF
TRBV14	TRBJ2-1	CASKNEGEQFF
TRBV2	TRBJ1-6	CASSLQGAENSPLHF
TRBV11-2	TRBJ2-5	CASSFNQETQYF
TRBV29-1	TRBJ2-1	CSVSSGGPLQEQFF
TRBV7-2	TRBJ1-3	CASSLGHGGGNTIYF